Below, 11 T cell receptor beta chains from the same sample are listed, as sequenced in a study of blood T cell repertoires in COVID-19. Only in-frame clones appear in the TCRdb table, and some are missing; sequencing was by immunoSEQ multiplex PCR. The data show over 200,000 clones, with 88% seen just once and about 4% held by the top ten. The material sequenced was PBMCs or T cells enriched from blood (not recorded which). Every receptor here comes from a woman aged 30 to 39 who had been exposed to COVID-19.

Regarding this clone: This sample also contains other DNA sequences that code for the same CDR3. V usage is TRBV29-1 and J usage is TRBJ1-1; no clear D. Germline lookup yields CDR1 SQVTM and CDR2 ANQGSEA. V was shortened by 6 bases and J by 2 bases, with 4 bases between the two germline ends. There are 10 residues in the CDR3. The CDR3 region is CSVLNTEAFF. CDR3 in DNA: TGCAGCGTGTTAAACACTGAAGCTTTCTTT.

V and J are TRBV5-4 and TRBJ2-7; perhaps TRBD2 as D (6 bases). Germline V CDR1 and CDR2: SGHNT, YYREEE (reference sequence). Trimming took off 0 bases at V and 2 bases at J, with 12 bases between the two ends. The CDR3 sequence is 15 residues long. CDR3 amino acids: CASSLAGVAAYEQYF. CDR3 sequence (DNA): TGTGCCAGCAGCTTGGCCGGGGTAGCGGCCTACGAGCAGTACTTC.

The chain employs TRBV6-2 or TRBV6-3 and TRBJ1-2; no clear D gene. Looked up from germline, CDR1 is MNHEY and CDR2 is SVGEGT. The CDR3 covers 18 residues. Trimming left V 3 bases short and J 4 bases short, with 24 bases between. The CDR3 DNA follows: TGTGCCAGCAGTTATCAAATTCAAAACAGCGGGCCAGTCTATGGCTACACCTTC. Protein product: CASSYQIQNSGPVYGYTF.

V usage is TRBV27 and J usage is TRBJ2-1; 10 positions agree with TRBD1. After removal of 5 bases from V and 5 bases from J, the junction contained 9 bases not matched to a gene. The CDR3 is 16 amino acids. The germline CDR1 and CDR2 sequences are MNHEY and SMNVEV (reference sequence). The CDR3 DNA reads TGTGCCAGCAGTACCTCCCGGGACAGGGGCAACAATGAGCAGTTCTTC. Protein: CASSTSRDRGNNEQFF.

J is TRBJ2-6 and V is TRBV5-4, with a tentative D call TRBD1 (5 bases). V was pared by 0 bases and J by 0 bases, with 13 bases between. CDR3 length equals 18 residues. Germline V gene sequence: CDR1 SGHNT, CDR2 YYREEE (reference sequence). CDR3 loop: CASSLVDIANSGANVLTF. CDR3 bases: TGTGCCAGCAGCTTGGTGGACATCGCCAACTCTGGGGCCAACGTCCTGACTTTC.

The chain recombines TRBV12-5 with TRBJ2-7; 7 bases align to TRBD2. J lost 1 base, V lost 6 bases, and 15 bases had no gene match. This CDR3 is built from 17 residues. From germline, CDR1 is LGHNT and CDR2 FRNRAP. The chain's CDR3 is CASGRDYRGLGSYEQYF. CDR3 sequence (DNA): TGTGCTAGTGGCAGGGACTATAGGGGCCTAGGGTCCTACGAGCAGTACTTC. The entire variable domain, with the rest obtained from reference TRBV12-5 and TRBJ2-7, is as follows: DARVTQTPRHKVTEMGQEVTMRCQPILGHNTVFWYRQTMMQGLELLAYFRNRAPLDDSGMPKDRFSAEMPDATLATLKIQPSEPRDSAVYFCASGRDYRGLGSYEQYFGPGTRLTVT.

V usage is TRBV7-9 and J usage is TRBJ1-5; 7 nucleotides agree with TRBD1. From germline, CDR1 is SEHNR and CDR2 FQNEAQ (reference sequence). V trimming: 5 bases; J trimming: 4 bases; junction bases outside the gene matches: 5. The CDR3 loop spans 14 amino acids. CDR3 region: CASSPIQGNQPQHF. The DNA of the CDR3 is TGTGCCAGCAGCCCCATACAGGGGAATCAGCCCCAGCATTTT. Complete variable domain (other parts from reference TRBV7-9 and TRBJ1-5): DTGVSQNPRHKITKRGQNVTFRCDPISEHNRLYWYRQTLGQGPEFLTYFQNEAQLEKSRLLSDRFSAERPKGSFSTLEIQRTEQGDSAMYLCASSPIQGNQPQHFGDGTRLSIL.

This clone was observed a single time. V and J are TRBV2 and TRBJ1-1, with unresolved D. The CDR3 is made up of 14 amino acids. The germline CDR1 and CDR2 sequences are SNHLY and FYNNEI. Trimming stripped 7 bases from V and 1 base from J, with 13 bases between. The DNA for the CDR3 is TGTGCCAGCAAGTACGGGAATGAGAACACTGAAGCTTTCTTT. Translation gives CASKYGNENTEAFF.

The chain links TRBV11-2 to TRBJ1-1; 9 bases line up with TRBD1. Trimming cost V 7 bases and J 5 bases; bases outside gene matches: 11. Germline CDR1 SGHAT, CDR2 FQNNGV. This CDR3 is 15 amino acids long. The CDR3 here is CASNSIGGQGTEAFF. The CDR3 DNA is TGTGCCAGCAACTCCATCGGGGGACAGGGTACTGAAGCTTTCTTT.

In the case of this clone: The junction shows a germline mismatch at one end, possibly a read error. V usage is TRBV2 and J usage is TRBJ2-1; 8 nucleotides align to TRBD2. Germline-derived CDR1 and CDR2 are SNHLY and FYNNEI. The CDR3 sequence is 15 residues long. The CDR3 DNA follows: TGTGCCAGCAGTGGGGCGGGAGGCTCCGACAATGAGCAGTTCTTC. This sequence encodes CASSGAGGSDNEQFF. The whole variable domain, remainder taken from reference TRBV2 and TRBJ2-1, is EPEVTQTPSHQVTQMGQEVILRCVPISNHLYFYWYRQILGQKVEFLVSFYNNEISEKSEIFDDQFSVERPDGSNFTLKIRSTKLEDSAMYFCASSGAGGSDNEQFFGPGTRLTVL.

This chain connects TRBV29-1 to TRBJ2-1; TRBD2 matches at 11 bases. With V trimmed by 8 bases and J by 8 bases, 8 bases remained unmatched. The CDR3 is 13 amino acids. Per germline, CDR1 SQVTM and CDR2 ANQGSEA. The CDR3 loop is CSFTSGSFYEQFF. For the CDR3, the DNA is TGCAGCTTCACTAGCGGGAGTTTCTATGAGCAGTTCTTC.